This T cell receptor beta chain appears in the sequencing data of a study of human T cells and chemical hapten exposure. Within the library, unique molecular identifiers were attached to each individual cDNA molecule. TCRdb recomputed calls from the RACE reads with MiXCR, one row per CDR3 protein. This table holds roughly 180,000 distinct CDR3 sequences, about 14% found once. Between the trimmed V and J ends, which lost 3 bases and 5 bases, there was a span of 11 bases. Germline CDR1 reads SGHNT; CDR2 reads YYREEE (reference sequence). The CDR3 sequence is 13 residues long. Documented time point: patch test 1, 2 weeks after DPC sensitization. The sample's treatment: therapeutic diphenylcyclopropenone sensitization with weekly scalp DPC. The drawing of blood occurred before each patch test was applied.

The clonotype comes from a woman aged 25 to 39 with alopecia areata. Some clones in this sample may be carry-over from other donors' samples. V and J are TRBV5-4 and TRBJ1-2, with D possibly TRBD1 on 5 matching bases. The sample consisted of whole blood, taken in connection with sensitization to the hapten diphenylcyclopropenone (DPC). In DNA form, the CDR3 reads TGTGCCAGCAGCTCTCAAGGACAATATGGCTACACCTTC. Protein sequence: CASSSQGQYGYTF.